One and the same sample provided the 27 T cell receptor beta chains below, sequenced in a study of cytomegalovirus exposure and HLA in healthy donors. 60 Vbeta and 13 Jbeta primers were used in PCR. Profiling relied on immunoSEQ multiplex PCR, and the TCRdb table lists in-frame clones only, not all of them. The table lists more than 150,000 clones, about 85% of them singletons. Sequencing input: PBMCs. These receptors were obtained from a man aged 45-65 years in good health and CMV-seronegative.

This rearrangement joins TRBV9 to TRBJ1-1, with TRBD1 as a possible D gene (5 bases). V was trimmed by 3 bases and J by 1 base, leaving 7 bases between them. Germline assignment: CDR1 SGDLS and CDR2 YYNGEE. CDR3 length equals 13 residues. The CDR3 sequence is CASSARGNTEAFF. The CDR3 DNA reads TGTGCCAGCAGCGCTAGGGGGAACACTGAAGCTTTCTTT.

The chain uses TRBV19 and TRBJ2-2; D is possibly TRBD1 (5 bases). The CDR3 covers 14 residues. Between the trimmed V and J ends, which lost 3 bases and 2 bases, there was a span of 7 bases. The germline CDR1 and CDR2 sequences are LNHDA and SQIVND (reference sequence). This chain's CDR3 is CASSITGNTGELFF. The CDR3 nucleotides read TGTGCCAGTAGTATTACAGGAAACACCGGGGAGCTGTTTTTT.

This clone appeared once. The CDR3 here is CASSTSGTGFQPQHF. In DNA, the CDR3 is TGTGCCAGTAGTACCTCCGGGACAGGGTTTCAGCCCCAGCATTTT. The rearrangement uses TRBV19 and TRBJ1-5, with 9 positions matching TRBD1. Germline-derived CDR1 and CDR2 are LNHDA and SQIVND (reference sequence). V shed 4 bases, J shed 6 bases, and the junction held 7 bases outside the gene matches. The CDR3 extends over 15 amino acids. The full variable domain, with the rest looked up from reference TRBV19 and TRBJ1-5, is DGGITQSPKYLFRKEGQNVTLSCEQNLNHDAMYWYRQDPGQGLRLIYYSQIVNDFQKGDIAEGYSVSREKKESFPLTVTSAQKNPTAFYLCASSTSGTGFQPQHFGDGTRLSIL.

This chain joins TRBV30 and TRBJ1-2; D gene ambiguous. V was cut by 3 bases and J by 4 bases, with 6 bases left in between. The CDR3 length is 11 residues. Germline CDR1 is GTSNPN and CDR2 is SVGIG (reference sequence). The DNA for the CDR3 is TGTGCCTGGAGCCACAGCTATGGCTACACCTTC. Protein product: CAWSHSYGYTF.

The chain recombines TRBV15 with TRBJ2-4, with 8 nucleotides matching TRBD2. CDR1 and CDR2 (germline): LNHNV, YYDKDF (reference sequence). Germline trimming cut 8 bases from V and 8 bases from J; bases unmatched to any gene: 11. The CDR3 length is 14 residues. CDR3 protein: CATRPEDGRDIQYF. The CDR3 DNA follows: TGTGCCACCCGCCCTGAAGACGGGAGGGACATTCAGTACTTC.

J is TRBJ2-6 and V is TRBV9, with D uncertain. Germline V gene sequence: CDR1 SGDLS, CDR2 YYNGEE. V shed 0 bases and J shed 0 bases, with 7 bases lying between them. This CDR3 region has 16 residues. The CDR3 here is CASSVAQFSGANVLTF. CDR3 bases: TGTGCCAGCAGCGTAGCACAGTTCTCTGGGGCCAACGTCCTGACTTTC.

The CDR3 DNA is TGTGCCACCAGCAGCAGGGACAGGAGAATGAACACTGAAGCTTTCTTT. Encoded protein: CATSSRDRRMNTEAFF. The chain combines TRBV15 with TRBJ1-1; 8 positions agree with TRBD1. This CDR3 is 16 amino acids long. Germline CDR1 and CDR2: LNHNV and YYDKDF (reference sequence). V lost 3 bases to trimming and J lost 0 bases; unmatched junction nucleotides: 6.

The chain combines TRBV5-1 with TRBJ1-4; D is unclear. CDR3 length equals 14 residues. Germline loops: CDR1 SGHRS, CDR2 YFSETQ. V shed 1 base and J shed 4 bases, with 8 bases lying between them. In nucleotides, the CDR3 is TGCGCCAGCAGCTTGTCATCCAGTAATGAAAAACTGTTTTTT. Protein: CASSLSSSNEKLFF.

This chain joins TRBV5-6 and TRBJ2-2, with D maybe TRBD1 (5 bases). Trimming removed 6 bases from V and 2 bases from J, with 11 bases in between. The CDR3 runs to 14 residues. The V gene's germline CDR1 is SGHDT and CDR2 YYEEEE. CDR3: CASKSTDNTGELFF. CDR3 nucleotide sequence: TGTGCCAGCAAGTCGACAGACAACACCGGGGAGCTGTTTTTT.

The chain links TRBV5-8 to TRBJ2-1, with 7 positions matching TRBD2. Germline lookup yields CDR1 SGHTS and CDR2 YDEGEE. V was pared by 2 bases and J by 8 bases, with 10 bases of the junction left unmatched. The CDR3 is made up of 15 amino acids. The CDR3, as DNA: TGTGCCAGCAGCTTATGGGGGGGAGAGGCCGATGAGCAGTTCTTC. The encoded protein is CASSLWGGEADEQFF.

The chain employs TRBV10-3 and TRBJ1-1; 7 bases fit TRBD1. There are 14 residues in the CDR3. The V and J ends lost 10 bases and 0 bases, in that order; junction bases with no gene match: 8. Germline V gives CDR1 ENHRY, CDR2 SYGVKD. CDR3 bases: TGTGCCACAGCTTTGGGACAGATGAACACTGAAGCTTTCTTT. Protein sequence: CATALGQMNTEAFF.

The J gene is TRBJ1-5, the V gene TRBV10-3, with D tentatively TRBD1 (5 bases). The CDR3 spans 15 residues. Germline CDR1 reads ENHRY; CDR2 reads SYGVKD. V shed 11 bases and J shed 3 bases, with 20 bases lying between them. CDR3 bases: TGTGCCGCCGGAGCTCTAGACAGCGCCAATCAGCCCCAGCATTTT. This sequence encodes CAAGALDSANQPQHF.

This chain links TRBV2 with TRBJ1-5; D gene uncertain. Trimming stripped 6 bases from V and 5 bases from J, with 20 bases between. Germline lookup yields CDR1 SNHLY and CDR2 FYNNEI. This CDR3 region has 16 residues. CDR3 DNA: TGTGCCAGCAGGACCCTATTGGCGGTTGAAGATCAGCCCCAGCATTTT. Its protein is CASRTLLAVEDQPQHF.

The genes are TRBV6-6 and TRBJ2-7; no reliable D call. V lost 6 bases to trimming and J lost 0 bases, with 6 bases between them. Germline V gene lookup returns CDR1 MNHNY and CDR2 SVGAGI (reference sequence). This CDR3 is built from 12 residues. The CDR3 loop reads CASSPFSYEQYF. CDR3 in DNA: TGTGCCAGCAGCCCCTTCTCCTACGAGCAGTACTTC.

This rearrangement joins TRBV4-2 to TRBJ2-2; D ambiguous. This CDR3 is built from 13 residues. The germline CDR1 and CDR2 sequences are LGHNA and YNFKEQ. V lost 3 bases to trimming and J lost 1 base, with 3 bases between them. CDR3 protein: CASSQRNTGELFF. In DNA form, the CDR3 reads TGTGCCAGCAGCCAGAGGAACACCGGGGAGCTGTTTTTT.

Concerning this clone itself: One end of the junction does not line up with germline, which may come from a read error. This chain uses TRBV7-7 with TRBJ2-7; TRBD2 might be the D (6 bases). The CDR3 has 13 amino acids. CDR1 and CDR2 from the germline V gene are SSHAT and FNYEAQ (reference sequence). CDR3 in DNA: TGTGCTAGCAGCCAACAACTAGCATCCGAGCAGTACTTC. Residues: CASSQQLASEQYF.

This clone was found a few times. V is TRBV27 and J is TRBJ1-6; D is perhaps TRBD1 (6 bases). Deletions cut 2 bases from V and 0 bases from J, with 11 bases between. This CDR3 comprises 17 residues. Germline CDR1 is MNHEY and CDR2 is SMNVEV (reference sequence). For the CDR3, the DNA is TGTGCCAGCAGTTTAACAGGGACCAGCTCCTATAATTCACCCCTCCACTTT. Encoded protein: CASSLTGTSSYNSPLHF.

The gene calls are TRBV27 and TRBJ1-5; 7 nucleotides line up with TRBD1. This CDR3 is 15 amino acids long. Trimming at V came to 5 bases and at J to 4 bases, leaving 8 bases not matched to a gene. Germline values: CDR1 MNHEY, CDR2 SMNVEV (reference sequence). The CDR3, as DNA: TGTGCCAGCAGTCGTGTCAGGGGGGCTAATCAGCCCCAGCATTTT. It encodes CASSRVRGANQPQHF.

Regarding this clone: The junction departs from germline at one end; a sequencing error may be responsible. The chain joins TRBV19 to TRBJ2-2, with a possible D match to TRBD2 (6 bases). Germline assignment: CDR1 LNHDA and CDR2 SQIVND (reference sequence). This CDR3 region has 19 residues. The CDR3 sequence: CASNIGPLGGSLSTGELFF. For the CDR3, the DNA is TGTGCCAGTAATATAGGTCCCCTGGGGGGATCTCTATCAACCGGGGAGCTGTTTTTT.

J is TRBJ1-6 and V is TRBV7-2; D possibly corresponds to TRBD1 (5 bases). This CDR3 region has 16 residues. Looked up from germline, CDR1 is SGHTA and CDR2 is FQGNSA. Trimming took 0 bases from V and 4 from J, leaving 10 bases between them. CDR3 DNA sequence: TGTGCCAGCAGCTTAGCCGTGACAGTTTATAATTCACCCCTCCACTTT. Its protein product is CASSLAVTVYNSPLHF.

This chain connects TRBV11-1 to TRBJ2-5; 9 bases line up with TRBD1. This CDR3 has 18 amino acids. Germline V gene data show CDR1 as SGHAT and CDR2 as FQDESV (reference sequence). The J segment lost 0 bases and the V segment lost 4 bases, leaving 12 bases of the junction unmatched. CDR3 sequence: CASSSSYTGGPDQETQYF. CDR3 DNA sequence: TGTGCCAGCAGCTCGTCGTATACAGGGGGCCCCGACCAAGAGACCCAGTACTTC.

In this sample, this clone turned up a few times. V gene TRBV6-1 combines with J gene TRBJ1-2; tentative D call: TRBD1 (6 bases). Germline CDR1 is MNHNS and CDR2 is SASEGT. This CDR3 contains 14 residues. V was pared by 2 bases and J by 3 bases, with 10 bases between. The CDR3 bases are TGTGCCAGCAGTGAAACAGGGTACCACTATGGCTACACCTTC. It encodes CASSETGYHYGYTF.

The chain employs TRBV2 and TRBJ2-5; 13 nucleotides line up with TRBD2. Germline V gives CDR1 SNHLY, CDR2 FYNNEI. This CDR3 has 16 residues. V shed 5 bases, J shed 1 base, and the junction held 4 bases outside the gene matches. The chain's CDR3 is CASSRLAGGLQETQYF. The CDR3 DNA is TGTGCCAGCAGTAGACTAGCGGGGGGCCTCCAAGAGACCCAGTACTTC.

This clone was found a few times. The rearrangement uses TRBV19 and TRBJ2-7, with 11 bases identical to TRBD2. The V gene end was trimmed by 8 bases and the J gene end by 2 bases; junction bases not matched to a gene: 2. Germline-derived CDR1 and CDR2 are LNHDA and SQIVND (reference sequence). The CDR3 runs 13 residues. The DNA for the CDR3 is TGTGCCAGTGGACTAGCGGGCGCCTACGAGCAGTACTTC. Protein product: CASGLAGAYEQYF.

With respect to this clone: Its ends do not fully match the called genes, so a read error is possible. The J gene is TRBJ1-3, the V gene TRBV7-9; 7 nucleotides match TRBD1. The length of the CDR3 is 14 residues. CDR1 is SEHNR and CDR2 is FQNEAQ in the germline V gene (reference sequence). The CDR3 loop reads CSSSFGGQKNTIYF. The CDR3 nucleotides are TGTTCCAGCAGCTTCGGGGGACAGAAAAACACCATATATTTT. Complete variable domain (other parts from reference TRBV7-9 and TRBJ1-3): DTGVSQNPRHKITKRGQNVTFRCDPISEHNRLYWYRQTLGQGPEFLTYFQNEAQLEKSRLLSDRFSAERPKGSFSTLEIQRTEQGDSAMYLCSSSFGGQKNTIYFGEGSWLTVV.

The chain couples TRBV7-2 to TRBJ2-5; TRBD2 agrees at 8 bases. The V gene's germline CDR1 is SGHTA and CDR2 FQGNSA. The V segment lost 5 bases and the J segment 0 bases; nucleotides outside the gene matches: 5. This CDR3 spans 15 amino acids. For the CDR3, the DNA is TGTGCCAGCAGCCCGGGGGGGGAATACCAAGAGACCCAGTACTTC. It is translated as CASSPGGEYQETQYF.

CDR3 region: CASGLVSMDYKKLLLKYGYTF. CDR3 DNA: TGTGCTAGTGGTTTGGTAAGCATGGACTACAAGAAGTTACTCTTAAAGTATGGCTACACCTTC. The V and J genes are TRBV12-5 and TRBJ1-2, with D hard to call. Trimming took off 0 bases at V and 5 bases at J, with 31 bases between the two ends. The CDR3 totals 21 residues. Germline V gives CDR1 LGHNT, CDR2 FRNRAP.